This TCR beta chain was observed in a study of blood T cell repertoires in COVID-19. The wider study: From the United States, Italy and Spain came samples of acute and convalescent COVID-19. T cells, B-cell-depleted T cells, or PBMCs supplied cDNA or gDNA.

Original data processing: Amplification from reference gene primers served as the basis for estimated nucleated cell counts. Some clones are missing from TCRdb's copy, which holds only in-frame ones; the method was immunoSEQ multiplex PCR. V, J and clone size reflect that table, while D and trimming were determined from the DNA. Of about 230,000 clones in the sample, 81% were seen once. Trimming left V 5 bases short and J 7 bases short, with 9 bases between. The germline V gene has CDR1 LNHDA and CDR2 SQIVND (reference sequence). This CDR3 is 12 amino acids long. The origin of this receptor is a woman aged 80 or over with acute or convalescent COVID-19. Sequencing input: peripheral blood. The chain couples TRBV19 to TRBJ1-5; no clear D. CDR3 in amino acids: CASSLGPQPQHF. CDR3 in DNA: TGTGCCAGTAGTCTTGGGCCCCAGCCCCAGCATTTT.